The 31 T cell receptor beta chains below all came from one sample that was sequenced in a study of graft-versus-host responses after intestinal transplantation. For these TCRs, the target antigens are not known. Using immunoSEQ multiplex PCR, the repertoire was profiled, and TCRdb retains in-frame clones only, with some absent. The profile covers roughly 100,000 clones, with roughly 84% appearing a single time and roughly 0.9% taken by the ten largest. The specimen was unstimulated CD4+ T cells sorted from spleen or lymph node cells, collected before intestinal transplant. Receptor source: a human donor who received an intestinal transplant.

This clone has a handful of counts. J is TRBJ1-6 and V is TRBV30; unclear D gene. V gave up 0 bases and J gave up 7 bases, with 10 bases separating them. The CDR3 loop spans 14 amino acids. The V gene's germline CDR1 is GTSNPN and CDR2 SVGIG (reference sequence). The CDR3 sequence: CAWSVHRGNSPLHF. The CDR3 DNA follows: TGTGCCTGGAGTGTACACCGTGGGAATTCACCCCTCCACTTT.

This chain uses TRBV5-1 with TRBJ2-3, with 8 positions matching TRBD1. Unmatched junction bases numbered 4, after V lost 1 base and J lost 3 bases. This CDR3 has 15 amino acids. CDR1 SGHRS and CDR2 YFSETQ come from the germline V gene. The CDR3 reads CASSLQGARTDTQYF. As DNA, the CDR3 is TGCGCCAGCAGCTTGCAGGGGGCGCGGACAGATACGCAGTATTTT.

The chain couples TRBV11-3 to TRBJ2-7; tentative D call: TRBD1 (5 bases). Germline lookup yields CDR1 SGHNT and CDR2 YENEEA. The CDR3 has 14 amino acids. The V end was cut by 1 base, the J end by 3 bases, with 10 bases between. This CDR3 is CASSLAGRDYEQYF. CDR3 DNA sequence: TGTGCCAGCAGCTTAGCCGGCAGGGACTACGAGCAGTACTTC.

The J gene is TRBJ2-7, the V gene TRBV7-6; 10 nucleotides line up with TRBD2. Germline assignment: CDR1 SGHVS and CDR2 FNYEAQ. There are 15 residues in the CDR3. Trimming cost V 5 bases and J 7 bases; bases outside gene matches: 11. The CDR3 reads CASSRAGGPGGEQYF. The CDR3 nucleotides read TGTGCCAGCAGCCGAGCGGGAGGGCCGGGTGGAGAGCAGTACTTC.

This clone was detected only once. The CDR3 sequence: CASSPGTSGGTDTQYF. CDR3 DNA sequence: TGTGCCAGCTCACCCGGGACTAGCGGGGGCACAGATACGCAGTATTTT. The chain links TRBV18 to TRBJ2-3, with TRBD2 matching over 13 bases. Germline CDR1 and CDR2: KGHSH and LQKENI. J lost 1 base, V lost 3 bases, and 1 base had no gene match. The CDR3 sequence is 16 residues long.

Regarding this clone: In the same sample, other DNA sequences code for this CDR3. The chain recombines TRBV6-5 with TRBJ1-1; D is undetermined. The length of the CDR3 is 13 residues. Germline CDR1 and CDR2: MNHEY and SVGAGI. Between the trimmed V and J ends, which lost 5 bases and 1 base, there was a span of 8 bases. This CDR3 is CASSGRQNTEAFF. CDR3 in DNA: TGTGCCAGCAGTGGACGACAGAACACTGAAGCTTTCTTT.

Note on this clone: At one boundary the junction diverges from the germline segment, which might be a read error. In DNA form, the CDR3 reads TGTGCCAGCAGCTTGCGGGACAGGGTTCGTCAGCCCCAGCATTTT. This sequence encodes CASSLRDRVRQPQHF. The chain combines TRBV5-1 with TRBJ1-5; 9 bases fit TRBD1. The CDR3 extends over 15 amino acids. The germline V gene has CDR1 SGHRS and CDR2 YFSETQ.

This sequence joins TRBV11-2 and TRBJ2-5; either TRBD1 or TRBD2 may fit D (6 bases each). Trimming took 6 bases from V and 4 from J, leaving 15 bases between them. This CDR3 contains 14 residues. Per germline, CDR1 SGHAT and CDR2 FQNNGV. The CDR3 bases are TGTGCCAGCAGACTAAGGGGGGTAGGAGAGACCCAGTACTTC. Protein sequence: CASRLRGVGETQYF.

CDR3 bases: TGTGCCAGCAGCCCCCCCGGGGGGCCGAACACTGAAGCTTTCTTT. Its translation: CASSPPGGPNTEAFF. V usage is TRBV6-6 and J usage is TRBJ1-1; D is perhaps TRBD1 (6 bases). V lost 6 bases, J lost 1 base, and 15 bases lay in between. Germline CDR1 and CDR2: MNHNY and SVGAGI (reference sequence). The CDR3 extends over 15 amino acids.

This clone was counted a single time. DNA of the CDR3: TGCGCCAGCAGCTTGGCGGAGGGGCAAGTTGCAGATACGCAGTATTTT. As protein: CASSLAEGQVADTQYF. The chain employs TRBV5-1 and TRBJ2-3, with D possibly TRBD2 on 6 matching bases. Germline CDR1 is SGHRS and CDR2 is YFSETQ. This CDR3 is 16 amino acids long. The germline V and J ends were trimmed by 0 bases and 4 bases, with 15 bases remaining between them.

The gene calls are TRBV4-1 and TRBJ2-7; 7 nucleotides align to TRBD1. CDR3 length: 16 amino acids. The J segment lost 0 bases and the V segment lost 2 bases, leaving 7 bases of the junction unmatched. Germline lookup yields CDR1 MGHRA and CDR2 YSYEKL. The DNA for the CDR3 is TGCGCCAGCAGCCAATTACAGGGGAAAAGCTCCTACGAGCAGTACTTC. This gives the protein CASSQLQGKSSYEQYF.

This CDR3 is CASGHRAGTYGYTF. The CDR3 nucleotides read TGCGCCAGCGGCCATAGGGCAGGGACCTATGGCTACACCTTC. The rearrangement uses TRBV10-2 and TRBJ1-2; possible D gene TRBD1, 5 bases. V was clipped by 8 bases and J by 4 bases, with 17 bases between them. The germline V gene has CDR1 WSHSY and CDR2 SAAADI. The CDR3 has 14 amino acids.

The chain links TRBV5-6 to TRBJ1-6; tentative D call: TRBD1 (5 bases). CDR3 length: 14 amino acids. Germline V gene lookup returns CDR1 SGHDT and CDR2 YYEEEE. The germline V and J ends were trimmed by 2 bases and 9 bases, with 12 bases remaining between them. CDR3 in amino acids: CASSFRDGGSPLHF. CDR3 sequence (DNA): TGTGCCAGCAGCTTCCGGGACGGGGGTTCACCCCTCCACTTT.

J is TRBJ1-1 and V is TRBV6-1; D possibly corresponds to TRBD1 (5 bases). Germline-derived CDR1 and CDR2 are MNHNS and SASEGT. This CDR3 is 16 amino acids long. Between the trimmed V and J ends, which lost 2 bases and 3 bases, there was a span of 16 bases. The DNA of the CDR3 is TGTGCCAGCAGTGAATCGTTCGGGGCAGGGCACACTGAAGCTTTCTTT. Amino acids: CASSESFGAGHTEAFF.

This rearrangement joins TRBV27 to TRBJ1-2; D gene uncertain. The germline V gene encodes CDR1 MNHEY and CDR2 SMNVEV (reference sequence). Between the trimmed V and J ends, which lost 4 bases and 1 base, there was a span of 13 bases. This CDR3 is built from 15 residues. The CDR3 nucleotides are TGTGCCAGCAGTTGGCCGGCGGTGATTAACTATGGCTACACCTTC. Translation gives CASSWPAVINYGYTF.

This chain links TRBV5-1 with TRBJ1-5, with 9 nucleotides matching TRBD1. In germline, CDR1 is SGHRS, CDR2 YFSETQ. V shed 4 bases and J 4 bases; nucleotides not matched to a gene: 3. This CDR3 region has 14 residues. The DNA for the CDR3 is TGCGCCAGCAGCCCTGGGACAGGGAATCAGCCCCAGCATTTT. Amino acids: CASSPGTGNQPQHF.

This chain connects TRBV20-1 to TRBJ2-1; D remains unclear. This CDR3 is 10 amino acids long. V dropped 6 bases and J dropped 8 bases, with 8 bases sitting between them. The germline CDR1 and CDR2 sequences are DFQATT and SNEGSKA (reference sequence). The CDR3 is CSAGLYEQFF. For the CDR3, the DNA is TGCAGTGCCGGCTTATATGAGCAGTTCTTC.

J is TRBJ1-2 and V is TRBV29-1, with a weak D call TRBD1 (5 bases). The V and J ends lost 4 bases and 3 bases respectively, with 18 bases between them. The germline V gene has CDR1 SQVTM and CDR2 ANQGSEA. The CDR3 contains 15 residues. The CDR3 coding sequence is TGCAGCGTTGGTGCCCAGGGACCCGAGTACTATGGCTACACCTTC. Translating gives CSVGAQGPEYYGYTF.

CDR3 protein: CASSQRQGEKLFF. DNA of the CDR3: TGCGCCAGCAGCCAAAGGCAGGGAGAAAAACTGTTTTTT. The chain links TRBV4-1 to TRBJ1-4; possible D gene TRBD1, 5 bases. This CDR3 is 13 amino acids long. V was clipped by 2 bases and J by 8 bases, with 9 bases between them. CDR1 is MGHRA and CDR2 is YSYEKL in the germline V gene.

The CDR3: CSVGQGYGYTF. DNA of the CDR3: TGCAGCGTTGGACAGGGGTATGGCTACACCTTC. V is TRBV29-1 and J is TRBJ1-2; 8 positions match TRBD1. This CDR3 is built from 11 residues. V was clipped by 4 bases and J by 5 bases; unmatched bases: 0. The germline CDR1 and CDR2 sequences are SQVTM and ANQGSEA.

The chain links TRBV6-5 to TRBJ1-2; 7 nucleotides align to TRBD1. CDR1 and CDR2 from the germline V gene are MNHEY and SVGAGI. The CDR3 contains 12 residues. Trimming removed 6 bases from V and 6 bases from J; junction bases left unmatched: 4. For the CDR3, the DNA is TGTGCCAGCAGCTTGGACAGGCATGGCTACACCTTC. Its translation: CASSLDRHGYTF.

The rearrangement links TRBV7-7 to TRBJ2-5; D is unresolved. The V gene's germline CDR1 is SSHAT and CDR2 FNYEAQ (reference sequence). V was shortened by 3 bases and J by 6 bases, with 14 bases between the two germline ends. This CDR3 comprises 14 residues. CDR3 nucleotides: TGTGCCAGCAGCTTCCCGCTTTCGTTCCAGACCCAGTACTTC. Encoded protein: CASSFPLSFQTQYF.

The chain has TRBV6-1 and TRBJ2-2; 7 bases match TRBD1. The CDR3 loop spans 14 amino acids. Trimming at V came to 6 bases and at J to 5 bases, leaving 6 bases not matched to a gene. From germline, CDR1 is MNHNS and CDR2 SASEGT. The CDR3 is CASSPLTGTGELFF. In DNA form, the CDR3 reads TGTGCCAGCAGCCCCTTGACAGGGACCGGGGAGCTGTTTTTT.

V gene TRBV9 combines with J gene TRBJ1-5, with 9 bases identical to TRBD1. CDR1 SGDLS and CDR2 YYNGEE come from the germline V gene. The V and J ends lost 4 bases and 6 bases, in that order; junction bases with no gene match: 11. This CDR3 has 16 amino acids. The CDR3 DNA follows: TGTGCCAGCAGCACACGGACAGGGGAGTCGGGTCAGCCCCAGCATTTT. Translated, it gives CASSTRTGESGQPQHF.

The rearrangement uses TRBV6-5 and TRBJ1-5, with D unresolved. This CDR3 has 14 residues. The germline V gene encodes CDR1 MNHEY and CDR2 SVGAGI. With 3 bases removed from V and 0 bases from J, the gap between germline ends came to 6 bases. The CDR3 protein is CASSYLGSNQPQHF. In DNA, the CDR3 is TGTGCCAGCAGTTATTTGGGTAGCAATCAGCCCCAGCATTTT.

The V and J genes are TRBV5-1 and TRBJ2-7, with D maybe TRBD1 (6 bases). In germline, CDR1 is SGHRS, CDR2 YFSETQ. With 0 bases removed from V and 0 bases from J, the gap between germline ends came to 7 bases. The CDR3 is made up of 14 amino acids. The chain's CDR3 is CASSLGTDSYEQYF. The CDR3 bases are TGCGCCAGCAGCTTGGGGACAGACTCCTACGAGCAGTACTTC.

The chain links TRBV27 to TRBJ2-7; TRBD1 might be the D (6 bases). Trimming took off 5 bases at V and 3 bases at J, with 26 bases between the two ends. Germline CDR1 reads MNHEY; CDR2 reads SMNVEV (reference sequence). This CDR3 region has 18 residues. CDR3 in amino acids: CASSPPPGHSFGYYEQYF. The CDR3 bases are TGTGCCAGCAGTCCCCCCCCGGGACACTCGTTTGGGTACTACGAGCAGTACTTC.

The chain couples TRBV6-6 to TRBJ2-3; 10 bases fit TRBD2. The trim removed 7 bases at V and 3 bases at J, leaving 7 bases unmatched. This CDR3 is built from 15 residues. Germline V CDR1 and CDR2: MNHNY, SVGAGI (reference sequence). The CDR3 sequence: CASIAAGGVTDTQYF. CDR3 nucleotides: TGTGCCAGCATTGCAGCGGGGGGGGTTACAGATACGCAGTATTTT.

This clone was counted only a few times. The chain uses TRBV10-3 and TRBJ2-4; D call uncertain. CDR1 and CDR2 (germline): ENHRY, SYGVKD. The ends were cut back, 6 bases at V and 9 bases at J, with 15 bases in the middle. The CDR3 is 13 residues long. This chain's CDR3 is CAISSLGASIQYF. The CDR3 coding sequence is TGTGCCATCAGCTCCCTAGGAGCGTCCATTCAGTACTTC.

The V call is TRBV5-1, the J call TRBJ2-7; the D gene could be TRBD1 or TRBD2 (5 bases each). V was cut by 8 bases and J by 3 bases, with 12 bases left in between. Germline V gives CDR1 SGHRS, CDR2 YFSETQ. The CDR3 contains 12 residues. The CDR3 coding sequence is TGCGCCAGTGGGGACCGATACTACGAGCAGTACTTC. This codes for CASGDRYYEQYF.

This chain uses TRBV4-1 with TRBJ2-7; 9 bases align to TRBD1. Per the germline V gene, CDR1 is MGHRA and CDR2 is YSYEKL. J was trimmed by 7 bases and V by 3 bases; bases with no gene match: 13. The CDR3 is 16 amino acids. The CDR3 DNA follows: TGCGCCAGCAGCCAGCAGACCGGGACAGGGCCGGAAGAGCAGTACTTC. Amino acid sequence: CASSQQTGTGPEEQYF.